The rows below give T cell receptor beta chains drawn from one sample of a study of blood T cell repertoires in COVID-19. Sequencing was performed with immunoSEQ multiplex PCR; in TCRdb, only in-frame clones are kept and a portion is missing. Of approximately 220,000 clones in the sample, just over 85% are singletons; the top ten hold around 4%. Material for sequencing was PBMCs or T cells enriched from blood (not recorded which). The receptor set was obtained from a woman between 35 and 50 years old with acute COVID-19. The CDR3 runs from the conserved cysteine through the conserved F or W. The D gene is left open where the match is weak. A clone size is listed for some rows: how often the clone was seen (once, few, many), or a class if it is expanded.

d_gene,abundance,len,j_gene,v_gene,CDR3aa,CDR3nt
TRBD1,.,14,TRBJ2-2,TRBV5-8,CASSTGDEGGELFF,TGTGCCAGCAGCACAGGGGATGAGGGCGGGGAGCTGTTTTTT
.,.,14,TRBJ1-1,TRBV7-3,CASSLAQGSTEAFF,TGTGCCAGCAGCTTAGCTCAGGGTAGCACTGAAGCTTTCTTT
.,once,15,TRBJ1-2,TRBV7-9,CASSRNRLDSYGYTF,TGTGCCAGCAGCCGTAACCGACTGGACAGTTATGGCTACACCTTC
.,.,16,TRBJ1-3,TRBV12-5,CASGLSDPGSGNTIYF,TGTGCTAGTGGTCTCTCAGACCCGGGCTCTGGAAACACCATATATTTT
.,few,17,TRBJ1-5,TRBV5-6,CASSRNKAGPRNQPQHF,TGTGCCAGCAGCCGGAACAAGGCAGGGCCGCGCAATCAGCCCCAGCATTTT
TRBD2,.,16,TRBJ2-6,TRBV27,CASAGGRAPGANVLTF,TGTGCCAGCGCCGGGGGGAGGGCCCCGGGGGCCAACGTCCTGACTTTC
TRBD2,.,16,TRBJ2-5,TRBV5-1,CASSLATSGTGETQYF,TGCGCCAGCAGCTTGGCCACTAGCGGGACCGGAGAGACCCAGTACTTC
TRBD2,.,15,TRBJ2-3,TRBV7-3,CATPRLAEIFDTQYF,TGTGCCACCCCGAGACTAGCCGAGATCTTCGATACGCAGTATTTT
.,once,14,TRBJ1-5,TRBV2,CASSVEGSNQPQHF,TGTGCCAGCAGTGTGGAGGGGAGCAATCAGCCCCAGCATTTT
TRBD1,.,14,TRBJ1-1,TRBV28,CAVSSGQGNTEAFF,TGTGCCGTCAGTTCTGGACAGGGGAACACTGAAGCTTTCTTT
.,.,16,TRBJ1-1,TRBV2,CASSKLSPTRGTEAFF,TGTGCCAGCAGCAAGCTTTCTCCTACTCGGGGCACTGAAGCTTTCTTT
TRBD2,once,18,TRBJ2-7,TRBV5-1,CASSPGLAGGHPSVEQYF,TGCGCCAGCAGCCCGGGACTAGCGGGAGGACACCCCTCGGTTGAGCAGTACTTC
.,.,14,TRBJ1-1,TRBV11-1,CASSYAGVLTEAFF,TGTGCCAGCAGCTATGCGGGGGTTCTCACTGAAGCTTTCTTT
.,once,12,TRBJ2-7,TRBV12-5,CASGRRAYEQYF,TGTGCTAGTGGCCGACGGGCCTACGAGCAGTACTTC
TRBD1,.,15,TRBJ2-7,TRBV14,CASSLVSGTGGEQYF,TGTGCCAGCAGCCTTGTTTCCGGGACAGGGGGAGAGCAGTACTTC
TRBD1,.,14,TRBJ2-2,TRBV10-2,CASSRDRDTGELFF,TGCGCCAGCAGCCGGGACAGGGACACCGGGGAGCTGTTTTTT
.,.,15,TRBJ2-5,TRBV19,CASSIDEGTQETQYF,TGTGCCAGTAGTATTGATGAGGGAACCCAAGAGACCCAGTACTTC
TRBD1,few,14,TRBJ1-2,TRBV28,CASSRQGAYYGYTF,TGTGCCAGCAGTAGGCAGGGGGCCTACTATGGCTACACCTTC
.,once,15,TRBJ2-7,TRBV19,CASSIIGQGGGEQYF,TGTGCCAGTAGTATAATAGGGCAGGGAGGTGGAGAGCAGTACTTC
TRBD1,once,13,TRBJ1-5,TRBV6-5,CAAGYRGQTPQHF,TGTGCCGCAGGTTACAGGGGGCAGACGCCCCAGCATTTT
.,.,14,TRBJ2-2,TRBV7-2,CASSLKGLPGELFF,TGTGCCAGCAGCTTAAAGGGACTGCCCGGGGAGCTGTTTTTT
.,.,16,TRBJ2-2,TRBV19,CASMGAGHLNTGELFF,TGTGCCAGTATGGGTGCAGGCCACTTGAACACCGGGGAGCTGTTTTTT
.,.,14,TRBJ2-7,TRBV6-5,CASSSPPVFPEQYF,TGTGCCAGCAGTTCCCCCCCGGTATTCCCCGAGCAGTACTTC
TRBD1,.,13,TRBJ1-2,TRBV12-3/TRBV12-4,CASTPRGLGGYTF,TGTGCCAGCACCCCCAGGGGGCTGGGCGGCTACACCTTC
TRBD2,.,16,TRBJ2-3,TRBV2,CARGLAGQRRTDTQYF,TGTGCCAGGGGACTAGCGGGCCAGCGTAGGACAGATACGCAGTATTTT
.,.,14,TRBJ2-7,TRBV28,CASSSSGGVYEQYF,TGTGCCAGCAGTTCAAGCGGCGGGGTCTACGAGCAGTACTTC
.,.,17,TRBJ1-5,TRBV4-1,CASSQVGSALGSQPQHF,TGCGCCAGCAGCCAAGTTGGTTCCGCGCTAGGGAGTCAGCCCCAGCATTTT
TRBD2,.,15,TRBJ2-2,TRBV10-2,CASLKRREHGGELFF,TGCGCCAGCCTAAAGCGGCGGGAGCATGGCGGGGAGCTGTTTTTT
TRBD2,.,14,TRBJ2-3,TRBV7-3,CASSKLAGANTQYF,TGTGCCAGCAGCAAACTAGCGGGAGCTAATACGCAGTATTTT
TRBD1,once,15,TRBJ1-5,TRBV28,CASRSPTGGNQPQHF,TGTGCCAGCAGATCTCCGACAGGGGGCAATCAGCCCCAGCATTTT
.,.,18,TRBJ1-1,TRBV14,CASSPPGGGRFLNTEAFF,TGTGCCAGCAGCCCCCCAGGCGGGGGTAGGTTCCTGAACACTGAAGCTTTCTTT
.,.,18,TRBJ2-6,TRBV4-3,CASSQEYGLRSGANVLTF,TGCGCCAGCAGCCAAGAGTACGGACTCAGGTCTGGGGCCAACGTCCTGACTTTC
.,once,13,TRBJ2-3,TRBV7-9,CASSLVESDTQYF,TGTGCCAGCAGCTTAGTGGAGTCAGATACGCAGTATTTT
.,.,11,TRBJ2-5,TRBV6-2/TRBV6-3,CASSREETQYF,TGTGCCAGCAGCCGTGAGGAGACCCAGTACTTC
.,.,15,TRBJ2-1,TRBV7-9,CASSLGLVGGNEQFF,TGTGCCAGCAGCTTAGGGCTAGTAGGAGGAAATGAGCAGTTCTTC
.,.,12,TRBJ1-2,TRBV7-8,CASSFDSYGYTF,TGTGCCAGCAGCTTTGACAGCTATGGCTACACCTTC
.,.,13,TRBJ2-7,TRBV4-2,CASSQVTTYEQYF,TGTGCCAGCAGCCAAGTAACGACATACGAGCAGTACTTC
TRBD1,.,15,TRBJ1-1,TRBV5-4,CASSFWTGRLSEAFF,TGTGCCAGCAGCTTTTGGACAGGGAGGTTATCTGAAGCTTTCTTT
.,.,15,TRBJ1-1,TRBV18,CASSPIQGENTEAFF,TGTGCCAGCTCACCAATCCAAGGGGAGAACACTGAAGCTTTCTTT